This T cell receptor (beta chain) was retrieved from a study of tumor and adjacent non-tumor tissue in lung cancer. Study outcomes and limitations: Shorter survival was associated with higher TCR diversity in tumors. Normal lung showed higher cumulative top 100 clone frequency than tumor.

No cell sorting was done before RNA was extracted from the tissue. Newly diagnosed lung cancer patients had thoracic surgery in China, August–late 2014, without prior chemotherapy. The CDR3 loop spans 15 amino acids. Germline lookup yields CDR1 SGHNT and CDR2 YENEEA. V was shortened by 1 base and J by 14 bases, with 23 bases between the two germline ends. Points on this clonotype: Its antigen is currently unknown.

TCRbeta libraries were built with three rounds of nested PCR, modified from ARM-PCR. TCRdb fed the multiplex PCR reads into MiXCR, producing one record per CDR3 protein. The profile shows roughly 220,000 distinct CDR3 sequences, 71% of them singletons. The receptor comes from a man aged 55 to 70 with non-small cell lung cancer. The J gene is TRBJ2-5, the V gene TRBV11-3; unclear D gene. The material sequenced was lung tumor tissue. The CDR3: CASSLGRLDQETHYF. The CDR3 DNA follows: TGTGCCAGCAGCTTAGGCCGCTTAGACCAAGAGACACATTACTTC.